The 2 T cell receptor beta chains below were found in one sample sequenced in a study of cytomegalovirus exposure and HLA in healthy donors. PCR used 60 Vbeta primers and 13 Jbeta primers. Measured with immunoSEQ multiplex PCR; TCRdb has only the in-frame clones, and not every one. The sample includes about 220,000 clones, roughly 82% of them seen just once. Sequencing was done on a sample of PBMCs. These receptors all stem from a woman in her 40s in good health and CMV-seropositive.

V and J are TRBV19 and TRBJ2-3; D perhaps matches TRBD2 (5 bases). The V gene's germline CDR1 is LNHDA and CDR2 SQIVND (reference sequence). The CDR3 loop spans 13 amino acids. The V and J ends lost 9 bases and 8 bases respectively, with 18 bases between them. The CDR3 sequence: CASGPSGPPTQYF. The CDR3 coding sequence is TGTGCCAGCGGACCCAGCGGCCCTCCTACGCAGTATTTT.

This CDR3 reads CASSKAVSYEQYF. The CDR3 DNA reads as TGTGCCAGTAGTAAGGCGGTCTCCTACGAGCAGTACTTC. The V call is TRBV19, the J call TRBJ2-7; D remains unclear. CDR1 LNHDA and CDR2 SQIVND come from the germline V gene (reference sequence). Trimming left V 4 bases short and J 0 bases short, with 7 bases between. The CDR3 has 13 amino acids.